This T cell receptor (beta chain) was retrieved from a study of cytomegalovirus exposure and HLA in healthy donors. V lost 7 bases and J lost 5; bases outside the gene matches: 10. The CDR3 loop spans 14 amino acids. CDR1 is SNHLY and CDR2 is FYNNEI in the germline V gene. The PCR made use of 60 Vbeta and 13 Jbeta primers. Libraries were prepared by immunoSEQ multiplex PCR; TCRdb keeps only in-frame clonotypes and omits some of them. This sample's clone table lists 60,000 to 65,000 clones. Study-wide points: The authors reported that TCR beta sequences could predict HLA-A and HLA-B alleles. These predictions were accurate for most subjects in the first cohort. Within a later analysis, the majority of CMV-associated TCR beta chains appeared HLA-restricted.

Comment on this clone: Its antigen is as yet unknown.

V usage is TRBV2 and J usage is TRBJ1-2; 7 bases are shared with TRBD1. Sequencing was done on a sample of PBMCs. The receptor was isolated from a woman aged 18-35 years in good health and CMV-seronegative. As DNA, the CDR3 is TGTGCCAGCATCTCGGTGGAGGGACAGTATGGCTACACCTTC. The encoded protein is CASISVEGQYGYTF.